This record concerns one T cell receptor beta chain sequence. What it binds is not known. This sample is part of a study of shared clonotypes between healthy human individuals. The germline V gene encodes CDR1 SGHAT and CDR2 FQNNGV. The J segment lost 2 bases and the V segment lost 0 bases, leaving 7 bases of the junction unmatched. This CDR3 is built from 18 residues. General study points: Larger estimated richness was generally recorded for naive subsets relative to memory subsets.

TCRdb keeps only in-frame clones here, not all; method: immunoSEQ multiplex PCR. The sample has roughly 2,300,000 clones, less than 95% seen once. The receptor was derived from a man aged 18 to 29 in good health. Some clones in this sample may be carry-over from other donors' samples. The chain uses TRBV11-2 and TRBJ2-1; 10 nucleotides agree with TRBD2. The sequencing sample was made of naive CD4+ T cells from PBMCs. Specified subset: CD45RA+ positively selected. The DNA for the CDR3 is TGTGCCAGCAGCTTAGAAGCCCTAGCGGGAGTTCCCTACAATGAGCAGTTCTTC. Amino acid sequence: CASSLEALAGVPYNEQFF. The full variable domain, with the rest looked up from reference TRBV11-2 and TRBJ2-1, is EAGVAQSPRYKIIEKRQSVAFWCNPISGHATLYWYQQILGQGPKLLIQFQNNGVVDDSQLPKDRFSAERLKGVDSTLKIQPAKLEDSAVYLCASSLEALAGVPYNEQFFGPGTRLTVL.